This TCR beta chain was observed in a study of glioma-infiltrating T cells. The table lists this clonotype with a few counts. TCR alpha and beta CDR3 regions were amplified from RNA using iRepertoire nested multiplex PCR. TCRdb itself ran the multiplex PCR reads through MiXCR, one entry per CDR3 protein. The sample lists about 400,000 distinct CDR3 sequences; more than 35% were seen once. The CDR3 runs to 15 residues. In germline, CDR1 is DFQATT, CDR2 SNEGSKA (reference sequence). Trimming took off 6 bases at V and 0 bases at J, with 14 bases between the two ends. The sequence was collected from a human donor with low-grade glioma or glioblastoma, undergoing nonglioma brain surgery, or in good health (not recorded which). The rearrangement joins TRBV20-1 to TRBJ1-4, with D tentatively TRBD1 (6 bases). The sample consisted of glioma tissue, nonneoplastic brain tissue, or PBMCs (not recorded which). CDR3 nucleotides: TGCAGTGCCCCGGGACAAACGGCAACTAATGAAAAACTGTTTTTT. It is translated as CSAPGQTATNEKLFF.